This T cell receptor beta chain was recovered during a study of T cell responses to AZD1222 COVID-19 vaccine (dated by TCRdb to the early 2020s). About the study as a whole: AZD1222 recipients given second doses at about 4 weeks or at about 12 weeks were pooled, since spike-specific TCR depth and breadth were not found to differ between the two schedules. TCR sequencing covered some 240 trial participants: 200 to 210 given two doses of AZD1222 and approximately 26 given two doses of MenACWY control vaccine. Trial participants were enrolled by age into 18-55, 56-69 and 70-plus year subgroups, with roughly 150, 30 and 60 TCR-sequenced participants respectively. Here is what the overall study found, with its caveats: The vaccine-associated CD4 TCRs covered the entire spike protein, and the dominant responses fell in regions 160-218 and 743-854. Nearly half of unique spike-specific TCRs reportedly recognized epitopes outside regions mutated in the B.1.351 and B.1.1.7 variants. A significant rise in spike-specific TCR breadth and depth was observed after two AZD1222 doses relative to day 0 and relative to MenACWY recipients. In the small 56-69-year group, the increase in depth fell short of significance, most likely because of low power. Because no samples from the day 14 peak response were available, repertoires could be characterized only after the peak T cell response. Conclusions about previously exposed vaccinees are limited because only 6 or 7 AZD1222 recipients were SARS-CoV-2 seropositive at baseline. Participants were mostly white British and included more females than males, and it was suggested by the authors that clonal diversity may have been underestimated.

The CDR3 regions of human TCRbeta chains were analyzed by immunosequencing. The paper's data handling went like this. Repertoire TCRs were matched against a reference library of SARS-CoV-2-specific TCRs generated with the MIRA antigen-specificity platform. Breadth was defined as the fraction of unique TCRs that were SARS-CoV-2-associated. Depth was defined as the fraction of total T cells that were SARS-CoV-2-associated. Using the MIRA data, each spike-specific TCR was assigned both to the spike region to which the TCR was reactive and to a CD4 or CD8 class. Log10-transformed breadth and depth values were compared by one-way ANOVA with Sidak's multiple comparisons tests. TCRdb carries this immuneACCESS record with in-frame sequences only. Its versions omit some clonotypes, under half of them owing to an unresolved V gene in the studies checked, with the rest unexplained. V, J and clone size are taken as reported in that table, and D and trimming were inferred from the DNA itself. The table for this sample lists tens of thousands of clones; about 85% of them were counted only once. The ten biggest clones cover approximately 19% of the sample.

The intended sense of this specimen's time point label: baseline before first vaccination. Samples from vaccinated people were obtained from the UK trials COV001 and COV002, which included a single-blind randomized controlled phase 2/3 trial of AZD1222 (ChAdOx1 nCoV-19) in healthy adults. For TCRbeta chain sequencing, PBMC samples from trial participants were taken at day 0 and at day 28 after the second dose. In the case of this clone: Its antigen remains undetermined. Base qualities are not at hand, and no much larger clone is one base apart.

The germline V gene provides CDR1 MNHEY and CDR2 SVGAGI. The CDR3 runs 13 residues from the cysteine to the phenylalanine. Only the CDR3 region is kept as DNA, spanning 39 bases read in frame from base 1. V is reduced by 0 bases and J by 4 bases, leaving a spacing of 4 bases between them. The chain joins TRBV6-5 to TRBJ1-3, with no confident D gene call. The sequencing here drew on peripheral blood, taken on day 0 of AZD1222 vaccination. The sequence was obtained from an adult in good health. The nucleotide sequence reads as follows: TGTGCCAGCAGTTACTCGAAGGGAAACACCATATATTTT. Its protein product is CASSYSKGNTIYF.